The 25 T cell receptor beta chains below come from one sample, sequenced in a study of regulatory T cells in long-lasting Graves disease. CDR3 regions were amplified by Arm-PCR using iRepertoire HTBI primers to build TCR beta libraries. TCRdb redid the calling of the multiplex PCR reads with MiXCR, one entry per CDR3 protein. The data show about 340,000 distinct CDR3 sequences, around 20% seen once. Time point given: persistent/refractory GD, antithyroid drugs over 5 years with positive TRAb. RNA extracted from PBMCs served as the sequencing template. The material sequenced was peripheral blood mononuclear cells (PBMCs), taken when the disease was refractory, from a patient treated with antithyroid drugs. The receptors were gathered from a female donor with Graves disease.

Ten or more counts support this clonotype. CDR3: CASSLSSPRTEQYF. The CDR3 nucleotides read TGTGCCAGCAGTTTATCGAGCCCTAGAACCGAGCAGTACTTC. This chain joins TRBV27 and TRBJ2-7; D remains ambiguous. Trimming left V 0 bases short and J 6 bases short, with 12 bases between. Germline V gene sequence: CDR1 MNHEY, CDR2 SMNVEV (reference sequence). The CDR3 length is 14 residues.

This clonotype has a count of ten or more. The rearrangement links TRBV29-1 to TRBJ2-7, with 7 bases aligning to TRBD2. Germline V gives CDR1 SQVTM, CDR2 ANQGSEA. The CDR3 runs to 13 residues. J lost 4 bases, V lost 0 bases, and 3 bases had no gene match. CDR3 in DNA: TGCAGCGTTGAAGATCAGGGAGGGTACGAGCAGTACTTC. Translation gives CSVEDQGGYEQYF.

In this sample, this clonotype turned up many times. The chain's CDR3 is CATSRDLSGLGYTF. In DNA, the CDR3 is TGTGCCACCAGCAGAGATTTAAGTGGGCTTGGCTACACCTTC. V usage is TRBV15 and J usage is TRBJ1-2; D unclear. CDR1 and CDR2 from the germline V gene are LNHNV and YYDKDF (reference sequence). V lost 0 bases and J 7 bases, leaving 12 bases between the germline ends. This CDR3 is 14 amino acids long.

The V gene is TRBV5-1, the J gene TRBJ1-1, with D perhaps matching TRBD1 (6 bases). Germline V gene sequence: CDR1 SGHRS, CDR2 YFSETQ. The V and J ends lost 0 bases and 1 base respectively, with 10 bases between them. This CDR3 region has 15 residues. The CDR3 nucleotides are TGCGCCAGCAGCTTGGGCCAGGGGAGGAACACTGAAGCTTTCTTT. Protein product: CASSLGQGRNTEAFF. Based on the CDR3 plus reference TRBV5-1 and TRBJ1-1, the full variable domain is KAGVTQTPRYLIKTRGQQVTLSCSPISGHRSVSWYQQTPGQGLQFLFEYFSETQRNKGNFPGRFSGRQFSNSRSEMNVSTLELGDSALYLCASSLGQGRNTEAFFGQGTRLTVV.

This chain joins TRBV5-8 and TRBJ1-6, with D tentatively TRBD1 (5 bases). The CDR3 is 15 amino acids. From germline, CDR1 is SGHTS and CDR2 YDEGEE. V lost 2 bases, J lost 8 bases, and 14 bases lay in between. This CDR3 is CASSFNPGRDSPLHF. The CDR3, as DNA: TGTGCCAGCAGCTTTAATCCAGGGAGGGATTCACCCCTCCACTTT.

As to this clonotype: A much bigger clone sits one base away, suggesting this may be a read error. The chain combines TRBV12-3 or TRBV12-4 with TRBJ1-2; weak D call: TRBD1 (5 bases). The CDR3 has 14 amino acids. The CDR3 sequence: CASSLQGAAYGFTF. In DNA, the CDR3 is TGTGCCAGCAGTTTACAGGGAGCTGCCTATGGCTTCACCTTC.

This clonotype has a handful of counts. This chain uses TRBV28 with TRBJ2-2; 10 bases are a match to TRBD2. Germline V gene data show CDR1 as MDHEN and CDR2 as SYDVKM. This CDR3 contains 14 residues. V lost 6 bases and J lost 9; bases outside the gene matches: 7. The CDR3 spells CASSPSGGGRELFF. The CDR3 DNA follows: TGTGCCAGCAGCCCCAGCGGGGGGGGCAGGGAGCTGTTTTTT.

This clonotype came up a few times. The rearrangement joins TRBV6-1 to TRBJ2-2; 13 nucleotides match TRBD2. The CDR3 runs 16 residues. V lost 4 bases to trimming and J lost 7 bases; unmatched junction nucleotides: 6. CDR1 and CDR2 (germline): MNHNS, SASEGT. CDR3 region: CASSGRLAGGFGELFF. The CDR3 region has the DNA TGTGCCAGCAGTGGGAGACTAGCGGGAGGATTCGGGGAGCTGTTTTTT.

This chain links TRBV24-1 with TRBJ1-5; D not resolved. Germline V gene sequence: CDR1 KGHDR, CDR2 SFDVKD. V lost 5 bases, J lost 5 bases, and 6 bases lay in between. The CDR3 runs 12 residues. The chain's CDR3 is CATSVLDQPQHF. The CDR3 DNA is TGTGCCACCAGTGTTCTTGATCAGCCCCAGCATTTT.

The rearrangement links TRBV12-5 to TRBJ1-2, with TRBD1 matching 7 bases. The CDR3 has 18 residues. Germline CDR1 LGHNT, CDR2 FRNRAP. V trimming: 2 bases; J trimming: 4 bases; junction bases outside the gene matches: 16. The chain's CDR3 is CASGLPLVLGTDSYGYTF. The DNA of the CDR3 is TGTGCTAGTGGTTTGCCCCTGGTTCTTGGGACAGACAGCTATGGCTACACCTTC.

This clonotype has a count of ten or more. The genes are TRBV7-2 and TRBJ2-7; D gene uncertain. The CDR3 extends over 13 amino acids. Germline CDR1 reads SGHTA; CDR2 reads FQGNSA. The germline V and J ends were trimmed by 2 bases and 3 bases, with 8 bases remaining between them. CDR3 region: CASSLTSYYEQYF. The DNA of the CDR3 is TGTGCCAGCAGCTTAACATCCTACTACGAGCAGTACTTC.

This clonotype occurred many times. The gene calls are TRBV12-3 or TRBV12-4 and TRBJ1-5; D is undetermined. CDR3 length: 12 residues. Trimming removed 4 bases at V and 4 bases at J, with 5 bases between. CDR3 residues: CASSSQNQPQHF. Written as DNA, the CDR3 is TGTGCCAGCAGTTCCCAAAATCAGCCCCAGCATTTT.

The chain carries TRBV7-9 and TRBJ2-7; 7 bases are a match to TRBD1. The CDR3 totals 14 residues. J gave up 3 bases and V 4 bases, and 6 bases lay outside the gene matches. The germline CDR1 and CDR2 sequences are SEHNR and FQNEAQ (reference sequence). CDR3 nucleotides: TGTGCCAGCAGCTCGTCGGGACAGAACTACGAGCAGTACTTC. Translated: CASSSSGQNYEQYF.

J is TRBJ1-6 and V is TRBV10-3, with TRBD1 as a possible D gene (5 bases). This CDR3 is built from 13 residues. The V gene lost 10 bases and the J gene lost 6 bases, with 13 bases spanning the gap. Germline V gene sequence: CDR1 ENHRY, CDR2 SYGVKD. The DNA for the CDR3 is TGTGCCACCCGGGGGGGAAGTAATTCACCCCTCCACTTT. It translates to CATRGGSNSPLHF.

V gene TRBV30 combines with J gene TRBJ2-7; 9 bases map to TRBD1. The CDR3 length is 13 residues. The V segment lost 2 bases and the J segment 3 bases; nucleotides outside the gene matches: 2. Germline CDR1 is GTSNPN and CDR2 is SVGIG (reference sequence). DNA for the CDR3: TGTGCCTGGAGTCGGGGACAGGGCTACGAGCAGTACTTC. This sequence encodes CAWSRGQGYEQYF.

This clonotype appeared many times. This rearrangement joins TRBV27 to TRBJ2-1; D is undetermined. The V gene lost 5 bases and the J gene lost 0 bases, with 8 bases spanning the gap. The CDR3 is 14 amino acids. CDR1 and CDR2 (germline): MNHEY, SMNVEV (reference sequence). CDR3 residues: CASSRVSSYNEQFF. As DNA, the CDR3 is TGTGCCAGCAGTCGCGTCAGCTCCTACAATGAGCAGTTCTTC.

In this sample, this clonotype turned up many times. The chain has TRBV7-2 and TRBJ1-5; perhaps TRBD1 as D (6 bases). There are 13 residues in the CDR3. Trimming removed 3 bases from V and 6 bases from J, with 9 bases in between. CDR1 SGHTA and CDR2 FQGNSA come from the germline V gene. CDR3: CASSFQGTQPQHF. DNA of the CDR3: TGTGCCAGCAGCTTTCAGGGGACTCAGCCCCAGCATTTT.

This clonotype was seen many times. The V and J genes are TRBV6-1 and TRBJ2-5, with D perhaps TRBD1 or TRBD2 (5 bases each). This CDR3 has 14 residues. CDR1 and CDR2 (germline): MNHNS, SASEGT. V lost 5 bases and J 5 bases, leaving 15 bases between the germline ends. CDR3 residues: CASSPHGAGETQYF. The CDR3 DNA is TGTGCCAGCAGTCCCCACGGGGCCGGGGAGACCCAGTACTTC.

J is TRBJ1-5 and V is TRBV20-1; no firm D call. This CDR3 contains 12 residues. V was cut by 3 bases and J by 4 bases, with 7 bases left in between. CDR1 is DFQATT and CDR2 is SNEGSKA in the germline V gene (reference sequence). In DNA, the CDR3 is TGCAGTGCTAGTGCGGTTAATCAGCCCCAGCATTTT. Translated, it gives CSASAVNQPQHF.

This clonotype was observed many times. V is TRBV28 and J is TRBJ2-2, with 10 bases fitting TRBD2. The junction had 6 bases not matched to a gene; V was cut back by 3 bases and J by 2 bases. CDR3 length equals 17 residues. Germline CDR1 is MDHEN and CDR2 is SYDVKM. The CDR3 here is CASSFFASGRNTGELFF. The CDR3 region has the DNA TGTGCCAGCAGTTTCTTCGCTAGCGGGAGAAACACCGGGGAGCTGTTTTTT.

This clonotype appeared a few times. This CDR3 reads CAWSVLRISGNTIYF. CDR3 DNA sequence: TGTGCCTGGAGTGTACTGCGTATCTCTGGAAACACCATATATTTT. The rearrangement joins TRBV30 to TRBJ1-3; unclear D gene. V lost 0 bases and J lost 0, with 9 bases in between. Germline values: CDR1 GTSNPN, CDR2 SVGIG (reference sequence). The CDR3 contains 15 residues. Using reference TRBV30 and TRBJ1-3 for the parts outside the CDR3, the full variable domain is SQTIHQWPATLVQPVGSPLSLECTVEGTSNPNLYWYRQAAGRGLQLLFYSVGIGQISSEVPQNLSASRPQDRQFILSSKKLLLSDSGFYLCAWSVLRISGNTIYFGEGSWLTVV.

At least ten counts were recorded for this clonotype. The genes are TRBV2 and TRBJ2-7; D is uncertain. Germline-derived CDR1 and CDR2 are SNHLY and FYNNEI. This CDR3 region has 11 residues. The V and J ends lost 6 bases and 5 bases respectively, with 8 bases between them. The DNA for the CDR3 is TGTGCCAGCAGCCCTCAGAACGAGCAGTACTTC. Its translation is CASSPQNEQYF.

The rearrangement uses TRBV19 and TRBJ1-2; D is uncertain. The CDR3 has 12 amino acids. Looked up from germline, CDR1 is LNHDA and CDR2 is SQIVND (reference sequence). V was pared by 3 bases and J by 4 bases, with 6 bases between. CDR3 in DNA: TGTGCCAGTAGTATCTACCGCTATGGCTACACCTTC. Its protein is CASSIYRYGYTF.

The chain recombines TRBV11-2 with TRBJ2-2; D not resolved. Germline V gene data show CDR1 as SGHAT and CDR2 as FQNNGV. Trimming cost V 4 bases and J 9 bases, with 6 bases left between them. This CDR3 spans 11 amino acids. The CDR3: CASSSRRELFF. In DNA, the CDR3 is TGTGCCAGCAGCTCGAGGAGGGAGCTGTTTTTT.

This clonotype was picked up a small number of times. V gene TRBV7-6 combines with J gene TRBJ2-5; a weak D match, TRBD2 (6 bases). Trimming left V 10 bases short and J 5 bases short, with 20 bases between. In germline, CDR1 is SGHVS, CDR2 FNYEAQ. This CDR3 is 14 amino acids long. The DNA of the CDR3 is TGTGCCACCTCCCGCGCGCCGGCGGGGGAGACCCAGTACTTC. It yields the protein CATSRAPAGETQYF.